The present T cell receptor beta chain was sequenced within a study of blood T cell repertoires in COVID-19. Across the whole study: Both acute and convalescent COVID-19 samples were obtained from the United States, Italy and Spain. From T cells, B-cell-depleted T cells, or PBMCs came the material, which was cDNA or gDNA.

In the original workflow: Nucleated cell number was recorded as an estimate derived from reference gene primer amplification. Some clones are missing from TCRdb's copy, which holds only in-frame ones; the method was immunoSEQ multiplex PCR. That table is the source of V, J and clone size, and D and trimming were worked out from the DNA. This sample has 100,000 to 120,000 clones, with 70% to 90% found just once. Germline V gene sequence: CDR1 SEHNR, CDR2 FQNEAQ (reference sequence). The CDR3 has 15 amino acids. J was trimmed by 8 bases and V by 1 base; bases with no gene match: 8. The source of this sequence is a human donor in a cohort sampled during active COVID-19. The material sequenced was peripheral blood. V gene TRBV7-9 combines with J gene TRBJ2-7; 10 bases are a match to TRBD1. CDR3 sequence (DNA): TGTGCCAGCAGCTTAGATGGGACAGGGGAAAGTAAGCAGTACTTC. As protein: CASSLDGTGESKQYF.